These 6 T cell receptor beta chains came from one sample sequenced in a study of blood T cell repertoires in COVID-19. TCRdb's table, derived via immunoSEQ multiplex PCR, lists solely in-frame clones and lacks some. The sample records 250,000 to 350,000 clones, roughly 90% being singletons. Material: peripheral blood. These receptors came from a man aged 18 to 30 who had recovered from COVID-19.

V usage is TRBV6-2 or TRBV6-3 and J usage is TRBJ1-1, with D tentatively TRBD1 (6 bases). Germline CDR1 MNHEY, CDR2 SVGEGT. This CDR3 comprises 15 residues. V was clipped by 7 bases and J by 0 bases, with 15 bases between them. The CDR3 loop is CASIPGAMMNTEAFF. The CDR3 DNA reads TGTGCCAGCATCCCGGGGGCGATGATGAACACTGAAGCTTTCTTT.

The chain joins TRBV4-2 to TRBJ1-5; D remains unclear. Trimming removed 0 bases from V and 0 bases from J, with 9 bases in between. The CDR3 runs 16 residues. Germline assignment: CDR1 LGHNA and CDR2 YNFKEQ. The CDR3 DNA reads TGTGCCAGCAGCCAAGATTCGGGGAATAGCAATCAGCCCCAGCATTTT. It codes for CASSQDSGNSNQPQHF.

V usage is TRBV27 and J usage is TRBJ2-7; 7 positions agree with TRBD1. J lost 6 bases, V lost 6 bases, and 5 bases had no gene match. Germline V gene lookup returns CDR1 MNHEY and CDR2 SMNVEV (reference sequence). The CDR3 covers 12 residues. This CDR3 is CASRRYRGEQYF. CDR3 coding DNA: TGTGCCAGCAGGAGATACAGGGGCGAGCAGTACTTC.

J is TRBJ2-7 and V is TRBV4-1; 7 nucleotides align to TRBD1. CDR1 and CDR2 from the germline V gene are MGHRA and YSYEKL. The CDR3 is made up of 14 amino acids. The trim removed 4 bases at V and 3 bases at J, leaving 6 bases unmatched. The chain's CDR3 is CASSPRDSNYEQYF. CDR3 DNA: TGCGCCAGCAGCCCCCGGGACAGCAACTACGAGCAGTACTTC.

The chain couples TRBV7-2 to TRBJ2-3, with TRBD2 matching over 13 bases. CDR1 and CDR2 from the germline V gene are SGHTA and FQGNSA. The CDR3 has 17 amino acids. V shed 6 bases, J shed 1 base, and the junction held 7 bases outside the gene matches. In DNA, the CDR3 is TGTGCCAGCAGAACACTAGCGGGGGGGTTTGGCACAGATACGCAGTATTTT. This sequence encodes CASRTLAGGFGTDTQYF.

This clone came up once. The chain couples TRBV4-2 to TRBJ1-2; D may be TRBD1 (6 bases). CDR3 length: 15 residues. Germline assignment: CDR1 LGHNA and CDR2 YNFKEQ. Trimming removed 4 bases from V and 0 bases from J, with 12 bases in between. The CDR3 DNA is TGTGCCAGCAGCCCAAGGGGGGGGGCTAACTATGGCTACACCTTC. This gives the protein CASSPRGGANYGYTF.